This record concerns one TCR beta chain sequence. Its antigen remains unidentified. Time point indicated: late sampling 161 to 241 days after vaccination in a few convalescent patients. Treatment of the sample: roughly ten-day PBMC culture with coronavirus spike peptide pools or control peptides (ViraFEST assay). This sample was taken from a study of vaccination and CD4 T cells after COVID-19. This CDR3 is built from 15 residues. V lost 1 base and J lost 6; bases outside the gene matches: 7. Germline V CDR1 and CDR2: SGHTA, FQGNSA. Cultured CD4+ T cell DNA was sequenced using the Oncomine TCR Beta short-read assay. Researchers extracted genomic DNA from CD4+ T cells that had been cultured. TCRdb redid the calling of the PCR reads with MiXCR, one entry per CDR3 protein. The sample lists roughly 20,000 distinct CDR3 sequences, roughly 36% occurring once.

The material was CD4+ T cells from blood, cultured in vitro, obtained about 7 months after SARS-CoV-2 vaccination. The clonotype was recovered from a human donor who had recovered from COVID-19. The rearrangement joins TRBV7-2 to TRBJ1-2, with 8 positions matching TRBD1. The CDR3 sequence: CASSLGQGSRDGYTF. Here the CDR3 DNA reads TGTGCCAGCAGCTTAGGACAGGGGAGCAGGGATGGCTACACCTTC. The full variable domain, with the rest looked up from reference TRBV7-2 and TRBJ1-2, is GAGVSQSPSNKVTEKGKDVELRCDPISGHTALYWYRQSLGQGLEFLIYFQGNSAPDKSGLPSDRFSAERTGGSVSTLTIQRTQQEDSAVYLCASSLGQGSRDGYTFGSGTRLTVV.